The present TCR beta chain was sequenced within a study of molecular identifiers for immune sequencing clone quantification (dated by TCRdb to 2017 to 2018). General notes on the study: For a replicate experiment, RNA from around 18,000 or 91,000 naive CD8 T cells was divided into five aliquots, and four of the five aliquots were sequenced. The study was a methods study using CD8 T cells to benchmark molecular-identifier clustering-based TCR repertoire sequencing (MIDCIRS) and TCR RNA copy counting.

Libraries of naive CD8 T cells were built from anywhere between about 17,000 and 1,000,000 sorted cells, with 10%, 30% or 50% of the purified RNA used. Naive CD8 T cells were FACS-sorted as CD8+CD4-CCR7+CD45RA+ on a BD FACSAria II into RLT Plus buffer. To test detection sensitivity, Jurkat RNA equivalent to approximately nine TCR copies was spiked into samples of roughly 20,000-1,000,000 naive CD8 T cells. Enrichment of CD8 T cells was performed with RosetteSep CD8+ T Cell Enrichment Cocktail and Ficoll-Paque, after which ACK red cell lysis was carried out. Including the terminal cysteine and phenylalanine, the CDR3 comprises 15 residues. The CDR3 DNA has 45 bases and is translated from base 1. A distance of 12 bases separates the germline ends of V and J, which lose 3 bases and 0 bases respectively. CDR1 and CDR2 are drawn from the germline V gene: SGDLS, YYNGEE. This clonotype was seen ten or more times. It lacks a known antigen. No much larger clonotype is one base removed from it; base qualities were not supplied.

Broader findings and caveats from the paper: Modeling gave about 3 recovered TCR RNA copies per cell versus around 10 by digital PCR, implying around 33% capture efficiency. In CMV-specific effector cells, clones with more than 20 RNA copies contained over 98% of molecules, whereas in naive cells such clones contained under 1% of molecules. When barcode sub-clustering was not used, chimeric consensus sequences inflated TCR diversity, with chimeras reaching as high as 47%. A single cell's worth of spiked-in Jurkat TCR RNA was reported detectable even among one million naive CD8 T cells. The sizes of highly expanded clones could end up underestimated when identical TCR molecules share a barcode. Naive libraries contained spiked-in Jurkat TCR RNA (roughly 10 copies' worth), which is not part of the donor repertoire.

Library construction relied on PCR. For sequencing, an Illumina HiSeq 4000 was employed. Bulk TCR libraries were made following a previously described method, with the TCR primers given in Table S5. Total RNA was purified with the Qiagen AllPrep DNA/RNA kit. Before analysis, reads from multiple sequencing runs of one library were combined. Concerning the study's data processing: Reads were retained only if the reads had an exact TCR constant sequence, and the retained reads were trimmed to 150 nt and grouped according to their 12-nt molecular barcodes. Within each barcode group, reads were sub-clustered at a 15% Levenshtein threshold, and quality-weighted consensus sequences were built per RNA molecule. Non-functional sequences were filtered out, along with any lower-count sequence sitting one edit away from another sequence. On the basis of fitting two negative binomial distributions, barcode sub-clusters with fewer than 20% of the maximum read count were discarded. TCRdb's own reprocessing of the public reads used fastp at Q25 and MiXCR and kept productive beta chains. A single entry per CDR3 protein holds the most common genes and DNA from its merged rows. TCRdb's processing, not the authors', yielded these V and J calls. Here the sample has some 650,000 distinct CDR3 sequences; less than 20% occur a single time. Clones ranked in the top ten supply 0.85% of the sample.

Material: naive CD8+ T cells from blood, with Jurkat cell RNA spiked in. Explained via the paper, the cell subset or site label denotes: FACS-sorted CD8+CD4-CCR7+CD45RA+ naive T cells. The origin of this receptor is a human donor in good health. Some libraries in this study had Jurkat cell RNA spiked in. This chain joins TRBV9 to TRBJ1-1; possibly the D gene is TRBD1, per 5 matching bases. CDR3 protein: CASSADVQVNTEAFF. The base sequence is TGTGCCAGCAGCGCCGATGTACAGGTGAACACTGAAGCTTTCTTT.